The clone carrying this TCR beta chain was recorded many times. The CDR3 spans 16 residues. The germline gives CDR1 KGHSH, CDR2 LQKENI. With 3 bases clipped from V and 2 bases from J, the junction kept 4 bases outside the gene matches. PCR was performed a second time for about 7 to 12 cycles using a sample-barcoded 5' primer and a J-beta primer mix. From the 5' RACE reads, TCRdb called clonotypes with MiXCR, one entry per CDR3 protein. This table holds some 1.4 million distinct CDR3 sequences, approximately 40% found once. This sample was included in a study of blood T cells in healthy people across ages. In each sample, at least 6.5 million PBMCs were isolated.

This sequence was found in a woman in her late teens or twenties in good health. Sequencing used blood. The chain has TRBV18 and TRBJ2-3; 11 bases are a match to TRBD2. Here the CDR3 DNA reads TGTGCCAGCTCACCCCCGGGACTAGCGGCCACAGATACGCAGTATTTT. It specifies CASSPPGLAATDTQYF.